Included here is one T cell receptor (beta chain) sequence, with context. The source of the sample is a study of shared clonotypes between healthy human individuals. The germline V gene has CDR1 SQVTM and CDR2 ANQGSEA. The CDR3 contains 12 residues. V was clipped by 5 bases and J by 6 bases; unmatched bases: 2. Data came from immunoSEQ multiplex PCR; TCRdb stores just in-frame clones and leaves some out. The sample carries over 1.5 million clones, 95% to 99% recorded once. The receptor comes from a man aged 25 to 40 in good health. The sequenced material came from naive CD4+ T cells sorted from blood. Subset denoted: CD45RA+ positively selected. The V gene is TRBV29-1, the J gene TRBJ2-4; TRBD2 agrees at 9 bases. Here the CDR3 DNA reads TGCAGCGTTCTACTAGCGGGAAACATTCAGTACTTC. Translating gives CSVLLAGNIQYF.